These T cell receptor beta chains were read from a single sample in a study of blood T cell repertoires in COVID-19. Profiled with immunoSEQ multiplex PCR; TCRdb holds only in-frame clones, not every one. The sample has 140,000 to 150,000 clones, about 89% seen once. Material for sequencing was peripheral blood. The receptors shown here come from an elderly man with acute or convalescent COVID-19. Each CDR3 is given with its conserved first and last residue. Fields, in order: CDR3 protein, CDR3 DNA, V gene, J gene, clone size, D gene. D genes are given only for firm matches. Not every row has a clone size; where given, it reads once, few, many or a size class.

CDR3: CASSLGPSVYNEQFF; DNA: TGTGCCAGCTCACTCGGCCCTAGCGTTTACAATGAGCAGTTCTTC; V: TRBV18; J: TRBJ2-1; size: .; D: .
CDR3: CASSLSAGAATGELFF; DNA: TGTGCCAGCAGCTTATCCGCGGGAGCGGCAACCGGGGAGCTGTTTTTT; V: TRBV7-2; J: TRBJ2-2; size: .; D: TRBD2
CDR3: CASSPQGYQKLFF; DNA: TGTGCCAGTAGTCCACAGGGATATCAAAAACTGTTTTTT; V: TRBV19; J: TRBJ1-4; size: .; D: .
CDR3: CASSSTSWDYEQYF; DNA: TGTGCCAGCAGTTCGACTAGCTGGGACTACGAGCAGTACTTC; V: TRBV27; J: TRBJ2-7; size: .; D: TRBD2
CDR3: CASSQQGGTGELFF; DNA: TGTGCCAGCAGCCAACAGGGCGGCACCGGGGAGCTGTTTTTT; V: TRBV3-1/TRBV3-2; J: TRBJ2-2; size: .; D: .
CDR3: CASSWGDGNTEAFF; DNA: TGTGCCAGCAGCTGGGGGGACGGGAACACTGAAGCTTTCTTT; V: TRBV11-1; J: TRBJ1-1; size: .; D: .
CDR3: CASRSLQSYNSPLHF; DNA: TGTGCCAGCAGGAGCCTACAGAGTTATAATTCACCCCTCCACTTT; V: TRBV2; J: TRBJ1-6; size: .; D: .
CDR3: CASSGGQTINQPQHF; DNA: TGTGCCAGCAGCGGGGGACAGACAATAAATCAGCCCCAGCATTTT; V: TRBV9; J: TRBJ1-5; size: .; D: TRBD1
CDR3: CASRPGGAGANVLTF; DNA: TGTGCCAGCAGGCCTGGGGGGGCTGGGGCCAACGTCCTGACTTTC; V: TRBV7-2; J: TRBJ2-6; size: .; D: TRBD2
CDR3: CASSLGARGTPNTGELFF; DNA: TGCGCCAGCAGCTTAGGGGCCCGGGGGACTCCAAACACCGGGGAGCTGTTTTTT; V: TRBV5-1; J: TRBJ2-2; size: .; D: .
CDR3: CASRVNRGFGYEQYF; DNA: TGTGCCAGCAGAGTTAACAGGGGGTTTGGCTACGAGCAGTACTTC; V: TRBV2; J: TRBJ2-7; size: .; D: TRBD1
CDR3: CAWGVGRDQPQHF; DNA: TGTGCCTGGGGGGTAGGGCGGGATCAGCCCCAGCATTTT; V: TRBV30; J: TRBJ1-5; size: .; D: .
CDR3: CASSLGAGGRADTQYF; DNA: TGTGCCAGCAGCTTAGGTGCGGGGGGGCGGGCAGATACGCAGTATTTT; V: TRBV7-2; J: TRBJ2-3; size: .; D: TRBD2
CDR3: CASRSRGPGHTEAFF; DNA: TGTGCCAGCAGGAGCAGGGGTCCTGGGCACACTGAAGCTTTCTTT; V: TRBV28; J: TRBJ1-1; size: .; D: .
CDR3: CASSLAPGESYEQYF; DNA: TGTGCCAGCAGCTTAGCCCCGGGGGAGTCCTACGAGCAGTACTTC; V: TRBV7-2; J: TRBJ2-7; size: .; D: .
CDR3: CASSQVGGSSGANVLTF; DNA: TGTGCCAGCAGCCAAGTTGGAGGCAGCTCTGGGGCCAACGTCCTGACTTTC; V: TRBV3-1/TRBV3-2; J: TRBJ2-6; size: .; D: .
CDR3: CASSWTGNYGYTF; DNA: TGCGCCAGCAGCTGGACAGGGAACTATGGCTACACCTTC; V: TRBV5-1; J: TRBJ1-2; size: .; D: TRBD1
CDR3: CASSGTGTGGWETQYF; DNA: TGTGCCAGCTCTGGAACCGGGACAGGGGGCTGGGAGACCCAGTACTTC; V: TRBV18; J: TRBJ2-5; size: .; D: TRBD1
CDR3: CASSMGLAGASYEQYF; DNA: TGTGCCAGCAGCATGGGACTAGCGGGCGCCTCCTACGAGCAGTACTTC; V: TRBV5-4; J: TRBJ2-7; size: .; D: TRBD2
CDR3: CASSLAGAGGSYEQYF; DNA: TGTGCCAGCAGCTTAGCCGGGGCGGGGGGATCCTACGAGCAGTACTTC; V: TRBV7-2; J: TRBJ2-7; size: .; D: TRBD2
CDR3: CASKRRTTSGSTDTQYF; DNA: TGCGCCAGCAAGCGCAGAACAACTAGCGGGAGCACAGATACGCAGTATTTT; V: TRBV5-1; J: TRBJ2-3; size: once; D: TRBD2
CDR3: CASSLGGGRGNTIYF; DNA: TGTGCCAGCAGCTTGGGAGGAGGCAGAGGAAACACCATATATTTT; V: TRBV5-6; J: TRBJ1-3; size: .; D: .
CDR3: CASSSKWTGDNSPLHF; DNA: TGTGCCAGCAGCTCAAAATGGACAGGAGACAATTCACCCCTCCACTTT; V: TRBV7-2; J: TRBJ1-6; size: .; D: TRBD1
CDR3: CASSLAPGTDTQYF; DNA: TGCGCCAGCAGCTTGGCCCCAGGCACAGATACGCAGTATTTT; V: TRBV5-1; J: TRBJ2-3; size: .; D: .
CDR3: CASSPTSGDPGNTIYF; DNA: TGTGCCAGCTCACCCACGTCAGGGGACCCTGGAAACACCATATATTTT; V: TRBV18; J: TRBJ1-3; size: once; D: .
CDR3: CASALTGAPVYEQYF; DNA: TGTGCCAGCGCGCTCACAGGGGCCCCAGTCTACGAGCAGTACTTC; V: TRBV9; J: TRBJ2-7; size: .; D: TRBD1
CDR3: CASSLGLATDTQYF; DNA: TGTGCCAGCAGCTTAGGGCTAGCCACAGATACGCAGTATTTT; V: TRBV7-2; J: TRBJ2-3; size: .; D: .
CDR3: CASSYNSEQYF; DNA: TGTGCCAGCAGTTACAACTCCGAGCAGTACTTC; V: TRBV6-5; J: TRBJ2-7; size: .; D: .
CDR3: CSVVPDNEQFF; DNA: TGCAGCGTTGTTCCAGACAATGAGCAGTTCTTC; V: TRBV29-1; J: TRBJ2-1; size: .; D: .
CDR3: CASSPGQGAVNIQYF; DNA: TGTGCCAGCAGTCCTGGACAGGGGGCGGTTAACATTCAGTACTTC; V: TRBV27; J: TRBJ2-4; size: .; D: TRBD1
CDR3: CASSLTGGGGEQFF; DNA: TGTGCCAGCAGCTTAACAGGGGGAGGTGGTGAGCAGTTCTTC; V: TRBV5-4; J: TRBJ2-1; size: .; D: TRBD1
CDR3: CASSIGNREPYGYTF; DNA: TGTGCCAGTAGTATAGGAAACAGGGAGCCCTATGGCTACACCTTC; V: TRBV19; J: TRBJ1-2; size: .; D: .
CDR3: CASSLDRVDEKLFF; DNA: TGTGCCAGCAGCTTAGACAGGGTGGATGAAAAACTGTTTTTT; V: TRBV7-3; J: TRBJ1-4; size: .; D: TRBD1
CDR3: CASSENVGRSSF; DNA: TGTGCCAGCAGTGAAAATGTGGGGAGGAGCTCCTTC; V: TRBV6-1; J: TRBJ1-2; size: .; D: .
CDR3: CASSENRQGSQPQHF; DNA: TGTGCCAGCAGTGAAAACCGACAGGGATCTCAGCCCCAGCATTTT; V: TRBV2; J: TRBJ1-5; size: .; D: TRBD1
CDR3: CASSDPGTDYEQYF; DNA: TGTGCCAGCAGTGACCCCGGGACAGACTACGAGCAGTACTTC; V: TRBV6-1; J: TRBJ2-7; size: .; D: TRBD1
CDR3: CASSSPGTGTDTQYF; DNA: TGTGCCAGCAGTTCCCCCGGGACAGGCACAGATACGCAGTATTTT; V: TRBV28; J: TRBJ2-3; size: .; D: TRBD1
CDR3: CASRLAGSYEQYF; DNA: TGTGCCAGTAGACTAGCGGGATCCTACGAGCAGTACTTC; V: TRBV19; J: TRBJ2-7; size: .; D: TRBD2
CDR3: CASSEFGQGGGGYTF; DNA: TGTGCCAGCAGTGAATTTGGACAGGGAGGAGGTGGCTACACCTTC; V: TRBV25-1; J: TRBJ1-2; size: .; D: TRBD1
CDR3: CASSLGGQYTEAFF; DNA: TGTGCCAGCAGTTTGGGTGGACAGTACACTGAAGCTTTCTTT; V: TRBV28; J: TRBJ1-1; size: .; D: .
CDR3: CASRPTGTGGMNTEAFF; DNA: TGTGCCAGCAGACCCACGGGGACAGGGGGCATGAACACTGAAGCTTTCTTT; V: TRBV27; J: TRBJ1-1; size: .; D: TRBD1
CDR3: CASRRQGPHEKLFF; DNA: TGTGCCAGTAGAAGACAGGGCCCTCATGAAAAACTGTTTTTT; V: TRBV19; J: TRBJ1-4; size: .; D: TRBD1
CDR3: CAWSVQYNEQFF; DNA: TGTGCCTGGAGTGTACAGTATAATGAGCAGTTCTTC; V: TRBV30; J: TRBJ2-1; size: .; D: .
CDR3: CASSQAPAGAEAFF; DNA: TGTGCCAGCAGCCAAGCCCCCGCGGGCGCTGAAGCTTTCTTT; V: TRBV3-1/TRBV3-2; J: TRBJ1-1; size: .; D: .
CDR3: CASTVAGGYLTDTQYF; DNA: TGTGCCAGTACCGTAGCGGGGGGGTACCTCACAGATACGCAGTATTTT; V: TRBV19; J: TRBJ2-3; size: .; D: TRBD2
CDR3: CASSQGRLVIGELFF; DNA: TGTGCCAGCAGCCAAGGTCGGCTAGTGATCGGGGAGCTGTTTTTT; V: TRBV3-1/TRBV3-2; J: TRBJ2-2; size: .; D: .
CDR3: CASSRGTESQPQHF; DNA: TGTGCCAGCAGTCGGGGGACCGAAAGTCAGCCCCAGCATTTT; V: TRBV7-9; J: TRBJ1-5; size: .; D: .
CDR3: CASTGPGQLDGYTF; DNA: TGTGCCAGCACCGGCCCGGGACAGTTGGATGGCTACACCTTC; V: TRBV28; J: TRBJ1-2; size: .; D: TRBD1
CDR3: CASSPRQTGQPQHF; DNA: TGTGCCAGCAGTCCCCGTCAGACTGGCCAGCCCCAGCATTTT; V: TRBV28; J: TRBJ1-5; size: .; D: .
CDR3: CASTRVLAGGTYNEQFF; DNA: TGTGCCAGCACTCGAGTTCTAGCGGGGGGAACCTACAATGAGCAGTTCTTC; V: TRBV2; J: TRBJ2-1; size: .; D: TRBD2
CDR3: CASSLLAGVTDTQYF; DNA: TGTGCCAGCAGTTTACTAGCGGGAGTCACAGATACGCAGTATTTT; V: TRBV28; J: TRBJ2-3; size: .; D: TRBD2
CDR3: CASSRGQLNQPQHF; DNA: TGTGCCAGCAGCCGCGGACAGCTAAATCAGCCCCAGCATTTT; V: TRBV5-8; J: TRBJ1-5; size: once; D: .
CDR3: CASSPAGNTEAFF; DNA: TGTGCCAGCTCACCAGCAGGGAACACTGAAGCTTTCTTT; V: TRBV18; J: TRBJ1-1; size: .; D: .
CDR3: CASSEGWQASGNEQYF; DNA: TGTGCCAGCAGTGAAGGTTGGCAGGCTAGCGGGAACGAGCAGTACTTC; V: TRBV6-1; J: TRBJ2-7; size: .; D: TRBD2
CDR3: CASSSYRGLPYNSPLHF; DNA: TGTGCCAGCAGTTCGTACAGGGGGCTCCCCTATAATTCACCCCTCCACTTT; V: TRBV27; J: TRBJ1-6; size: .; D: TRBD1